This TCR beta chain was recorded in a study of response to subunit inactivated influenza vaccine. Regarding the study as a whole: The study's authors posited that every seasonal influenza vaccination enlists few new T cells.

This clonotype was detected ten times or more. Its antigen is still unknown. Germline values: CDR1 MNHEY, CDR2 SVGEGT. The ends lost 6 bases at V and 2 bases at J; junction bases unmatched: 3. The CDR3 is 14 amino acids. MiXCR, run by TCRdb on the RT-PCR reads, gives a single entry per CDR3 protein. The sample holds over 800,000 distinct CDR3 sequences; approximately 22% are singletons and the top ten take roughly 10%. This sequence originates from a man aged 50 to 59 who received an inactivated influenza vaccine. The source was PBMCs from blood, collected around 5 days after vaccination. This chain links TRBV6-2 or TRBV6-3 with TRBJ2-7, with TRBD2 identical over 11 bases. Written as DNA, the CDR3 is TGTGCCAGCAGAACTAGCGGGGGAGCCTACGAGCAGTACTTC. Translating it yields CASRTSGGAYEQYF.